The 9 T cell receptor beta chains below were found in one sample sequenced in a study of cytomegalovirus exposure and HLA in healthy donors. The study ran its PCR with 60 Vbeta and 13 Jbeta primers. Measured with immunoSEQ multiplex PCR; TCRdb has only the in-frame clones, and not every one. The sample consists of 95,000 to 110,000 clones, 76% of them appearing once. The material sequenced was PBMCs. The origin of the receptors is a woman in her late teens or twenties in good health and CMV-seropositive.

V and J are TRBV5-1 and TRBJ1-1, with a possible D match to TRBD1 (5 bases). CDR1 is SGHRS, CDR2 YFSETQ, per germline. V was clipped by 0 bases and J by 5 bases, with 20 bases between them. The CDR3 extends over 17 amino acids. The CDR3 sequence: CASSLGGGRTVGTEAFF. DNA of the CDR3: TGCGCCAGCAGCTTGGGGGGCGGACGGACGGTGGGTACTGAAGCTTTCTTT.

The V and J genes are TRBV19 and TRBJ2-6, with 8 nucleotides matching TRBD1. The germline CDR1 and CDR2 sequences are LNHDA and SQIVND (reference sequence). The CDR3 covers 20 residues. Trimming removed 4 bases from V and 0 bases from J; junction bases left unmatched: 14. The CDR3 protein is CASSTGTGSLGLSGANVLTF. DNA for the CDR3: TGTGCCAGTAGTACCGGGACAGGTTCCCTGGGTCTCTCTGGGGCCAACGTCCTGACTTTC.

The CDR3: CASSEYRIRSGNTIYF. CDR3 in DNA: TGTGCCAGCAGCGAGTACAGAATCAGATCTGGAAACACCATATATTTT. The rearrangement uses TRBV7-4 and TRBJ1-3; D is undetermined. Germline V gives CDR1 SGHVT, CDR2 SQSDAQ. The CDR3 is 16 residues long. V was pared by 5 bases and J by 1 base, with 15 bases between.

This sequence joins TRBV27 and TRBJ2-3; 14 nucleotides align to TRBD2. Unmatched junction bases numbered 5, after V lost 5 bases and J lost 4 bases. The CDR3 length is 16 residues. The V gene's germline CDR1 is MNHEY and CDR2 SMNVEV (reference sequence). The CDR3 is CASSKPGLAGADTQYF. The CDR3 nucleotides read TGTGCCAGCAGTAAGCCGGGACTAGCGGGAGCAGATACGCAGTATTTT.

The rearrangement joins TRBV6-5 to TRBJ1-1; 9 nucleotides agree with TRBD1. After removal of 5 bases from V and 4 bases from J, the junction contained 5 bases not matched to a gene. The CDR3 sequence is 14 residues long. The germline V gene has CDR1 MNHEY and CDR2 SVGAGI. This chain's CDR3 is CASSAGQGGTEAFF. As DNA, the CDR3 is TGTGCCAGCAGTGCGGGACAGGGAGGCACTGAAGCTTTCTTT.

CDR3 nucleotide sequence: TGTGCCAGCAGCCCTAAAAGCGGGACCTCCTACGAGCAGTACTTC. Translating it yields CASSPKSGTSYEQYF. The gene calls are TRBV2 and TRBJ2-7; the match to TRBD2 covers 7 bases. Germline lookup yields CDR1 SNHLY and CDR2 FYNNEI. This CDR3 region has 15 residues. With V trimmed by 6 bases and J by 0 bases, 8 bases remained unmatched.

Here the CDR3 DNA reads TGTGCCTGGAGTCGCACCCTAAATCAGCCCCAGCATTTT. Protein: CAWSRTLNQPQHF. The V call is TRBV30, the J call TRBJ1-5; D is uncertain. V was trimmed by 2 bases and J by 4 bases, leaving 9 bases between them. Germline CDR1 GTSNPN, CDR2 SVGIG (reference sequence). The length of the CDR3 is 13 residues.

A few counts support this clone. The chain links TRBV4-2 to TRBJ2-3; D unclear. Trimming cost V 7 bases and J 0 bases, with 17 bases left between them. CDR1 is LGHNA, CDR2 YNFKEQ, per germline. This CDR3 contains 16 residues. The CDR3 nucleotides read TGTGCCAGCAAACGCTCCTTTGCGGAGAGCACAGATACGCAGTATTTT. This encodes CASKRSFAESTDTQYF.

The V call is TRBV7-8, the J call TRBJ1-2; the D gene is possibly TRBD1 (5 bases). CDR1 SGHVS and CDR2 FQNEAQ come from the germline V gene. Trimming cost V 3 bases and J 5 bases, with 13 bases left between them. This CDR3 spans 14 amino acids. The CDR3 protein is CASSLGGSDYGYTF. The CDR3 region has the DNA TGTGCCAGCAGCTTGGGGGGGTCGGATTATGGCTACACCTTC.